This T cell receptor beta chain was recorded in a study of shared clonotypes between healthy human individuals. General observations from the study: Generally, naive subsets came out with larger estimated richness than memory subsets. Generation probability values for non-shared clonotypes were lower than those for clonotypes shared by all four donors. Clonotype sharing levels among donors were expected to vary with sequencing depth. Tissues were not sampled, only blood, and their repertoires likely differ.

To note about this clone: Its antigen is undetermined.

TCRdb's table, derived via immunoSEQ multiplex PCR, lists solely in-frame clones and lacks some. The table has roughly 2 million clones, under 97% seen once. V gave up 6 bases and J gave up 1 base, with 12 bases separating them. CDR1 MNHEY and CDR2 SMNVEV come from the germline V gene (reference sequence). The CDR3 sequence is 14 residues long. This chain uses TRBV27 with TRBJ1-2, with a possible D match to TRBD1 (5 bases). The receptor was derived from a man aged 18 to 30 in good health. What was sequenced was naive CD4+ T cells sorted from blood. Subset in this sample: CD45RA+ positively selected. The CDR3 spells CASSPTAFNYGYTF. CDR3 nucleotide sequence: TGTGCCAGCAGCCCGACAGCTTTTAACTATGGCTACACCTTC.